Sequencing of this TCR beta chain was carried out in a study of cytomegalovirus exposure and HLA in healthy donors. Study details: In a later analysis, the roughly 120 validation repertoires were reported to have used the same platform as the 600 to 700 first-cohort repertoires.

Study-wide findings and caveats: Researchers reported that a few CMV-associated chains were confirmed in vitro as CMV antigen-specific.

Germline lookup yields CDR1 SEHNR and CDR2 FQNEAQ (reference sequence). V lost 4 bases, J lost 5 bases, and 13 bases stayed unmatched. The CDR3 totals 16 residues. This table comes from immunoSEQ multiplex PCR, and its TCRdb copy is limited to in-frame clones, with some not included. Altogether 100,000 to 120,000 clones are present, around 87% being singletons, with the ten largest covering 4%. For this clone: Its antigen is unidentified.

This chain connects TRBV7-9 to TRBJ2-7, with TRBD2 identical over 8 bases. The sequenced sample consisted of PBMCs. The source of this sequence is a woman aged 18-29 years in good health and CMV-seropositive. For the CDR3, the DNA is TGTGCCAGCAGCTCCCCCAGATCGGGGGGGCCCAACGAGCAGTACTTC. It yields the protein CASSSPRSGGPNEQYF.